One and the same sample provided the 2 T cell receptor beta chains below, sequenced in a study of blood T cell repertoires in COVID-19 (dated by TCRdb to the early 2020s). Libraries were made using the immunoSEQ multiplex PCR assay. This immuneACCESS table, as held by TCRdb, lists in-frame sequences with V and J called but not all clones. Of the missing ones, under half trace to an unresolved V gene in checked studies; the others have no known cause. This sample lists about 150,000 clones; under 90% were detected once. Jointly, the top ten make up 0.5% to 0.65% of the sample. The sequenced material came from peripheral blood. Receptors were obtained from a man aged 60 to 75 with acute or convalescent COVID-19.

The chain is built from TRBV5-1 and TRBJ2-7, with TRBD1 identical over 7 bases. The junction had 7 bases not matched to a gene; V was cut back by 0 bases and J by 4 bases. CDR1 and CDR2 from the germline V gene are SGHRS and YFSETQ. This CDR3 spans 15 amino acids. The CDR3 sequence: CASSLATGEIYEQYF. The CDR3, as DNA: TGCGCCAGCAGCTTGGCAACAGGGGAAATTTACGAGCAGTACTTC. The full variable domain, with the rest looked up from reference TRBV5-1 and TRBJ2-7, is KAGVTQTPRYLIKTRGQQVTLSCSPISGHRSVSWYQQTPGQGLQFLFEYFSETQRNKGNFPGRFSGRQFSNSRSEMNVSTLELGDSALYLCASSLATGEIYEQYFGPGTRLTVT.

The CDR3 spells CASSWRGGETQYF. The CDR3 coding sequence is TGTGCCAGCAGCTGGAGGGGGGGGGAGACCCAGTACTTC. The chain links TRBV7-2 to TRBJ2-5, with D perhaps TRBD2 (7 bases). The CDR3 sequence is 13 residues long. Trimming stripped 4 bases from V and 5 bases from J, with 11 bases between. The germline V gene encodes CDR1 SGHTA and CDR2 FQGNSA.